A single T cell receptor (beta chain) is shown here with its context. Its antigen remains unknown. RNA transcripts provided the source from which TCR beta CDR3 regions were amplified. In the first-round RT-PCR of the TCR CDR3, the HTBI primer set was used. TCRdb ran MiXCR on the multiplex PCR reads and lists one entry per CDR3 protein. This table has a few hundred thousand distinct CDR3 sequences, more than 11% appearing once. CDR3 length: 15 amino acids. V was clipped by 3 bases and J by 2 bases; unmatched bases: 5. The V gene's germline CDR1 is GTSNPN and CDR2 SVGIG (reference sequence). The data stem from a study of T cells in Graves' hyperthyroidism and ophthalmopathy. Notes on the study in general: Blood also contained most expanded thyroid clonotypes above 0.001.

The TCR originated in a woman in her 30s with Graves' hyperthyroidism that later progressed to Graves' ophthalmopathy. The chain carries TRBV30 and TRBJ2-2; 8 bases map to TRBD2. The sequenced material came from blood. The CDR3 here is CAWRREAGNTGELFF. CDR3 coding DNA: TGTGCCTGGAGGCGGGAGGCGGGAAACACCGGGGAGCTGTTTTTT.